This T cell receptor beta chain was obtained from a study of a mutant IDH1 vaccine in newly diagnosed glioma. At the level of the study: Onset of vaccination occurred 4-6 weeks following radiotherapy alone, or with temozolomide cycles. Standard pretreatment was either radiotherapy, temozolomide, or, for most, radiochemotherapy with temozolomide. Study-wide findings and caveats: Across multiple MHC alleles, about 95% of patients had vaccine-induced responses.

As to this clone: Its antigen remains unidentified.

Time point of the sample: week 11, during vaccination. The investigators gave 300 ug of mutant IDH1 20-mer peptide in each vaccine dose, together with topical imiquimod. The assay was immunoSEQ multiplex PCR, and TCRdb's table has in-frame clones only and misses some. The table has about 120,000 clones, about 82% seen once. The sequence came from a middle-aged man with glioma. Sequencing used PBMCs, obtained from a glioma patient whose treatment included an IDH1 peptide vaccine.

Written as DNA, the CDR3 is TGTGCCACCAGCAGAGAATATTACGAGCAGTACTTC. Translation: CATSREYYEQYF. The chain recombines TRBV15 with TRBJ2-7; D gene unclear. This CDR3 spans 12 amino acids. Trimming left V 0 bases short and J 4 bases short, with 4 bases between. Germline assignment: CDR1 LNHNV and CDR2 YYDKDF (reference sequence).